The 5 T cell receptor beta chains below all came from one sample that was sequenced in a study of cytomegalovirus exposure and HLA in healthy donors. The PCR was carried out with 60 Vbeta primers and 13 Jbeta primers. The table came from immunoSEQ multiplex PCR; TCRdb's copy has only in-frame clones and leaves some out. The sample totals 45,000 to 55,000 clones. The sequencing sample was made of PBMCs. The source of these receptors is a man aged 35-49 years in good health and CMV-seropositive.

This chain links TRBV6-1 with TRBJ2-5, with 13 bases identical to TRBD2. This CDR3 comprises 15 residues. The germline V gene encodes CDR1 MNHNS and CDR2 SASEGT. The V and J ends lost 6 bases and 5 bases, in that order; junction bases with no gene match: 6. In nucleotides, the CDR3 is TGTGCCAGCAGCCCCACTAGCGGGGGGGCGGAGACCCAGTACTTC. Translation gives CASSPTSGGAETQYF.

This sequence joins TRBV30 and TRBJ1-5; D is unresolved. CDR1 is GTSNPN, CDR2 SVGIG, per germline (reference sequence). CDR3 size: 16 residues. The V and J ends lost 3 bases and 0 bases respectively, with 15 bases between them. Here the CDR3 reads CAWRSGGPYSNQPQHF. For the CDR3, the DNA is TGTGCCTGGAGGTCTGGCGGCCCGTATAGCAATCAGCCCCAGCATTTT.

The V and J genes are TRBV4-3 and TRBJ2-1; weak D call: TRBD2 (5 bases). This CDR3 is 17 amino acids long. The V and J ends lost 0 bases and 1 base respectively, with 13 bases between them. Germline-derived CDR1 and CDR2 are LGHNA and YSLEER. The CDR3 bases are TGCGCCAGCAGCCAAGATCCAGCGGACTTTTCCTACAATGAGCAGTTCTTC. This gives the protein CASSQDPADFSYNEQFF.

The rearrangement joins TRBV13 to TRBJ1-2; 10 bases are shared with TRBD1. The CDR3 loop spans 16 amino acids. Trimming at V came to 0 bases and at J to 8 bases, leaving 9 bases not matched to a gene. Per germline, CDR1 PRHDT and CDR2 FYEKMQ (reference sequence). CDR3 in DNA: TGTGCCAGCAGCTTAGGCCCGACAGGGGGCGCTGGGGGCTACACCTTC. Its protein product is CASSLGPTGGAGGYTF.

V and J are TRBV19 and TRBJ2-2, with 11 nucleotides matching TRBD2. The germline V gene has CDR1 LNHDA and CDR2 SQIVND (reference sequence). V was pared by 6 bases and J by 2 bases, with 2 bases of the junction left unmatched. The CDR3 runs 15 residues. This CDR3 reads CASRGLAENTGELFF. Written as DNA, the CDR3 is TGTGCCAGTAGGGGACTAGCGGAAAACACCGGGGAGCTGTTTTTT.